Below, one T cell receptor beta chain is given with its context. CDR3 length: 15 residues. V was cut by 2 bases and J by 4 bases, with 15 bases left in between. Germline CDR1 is SGDLS and CDR2 is YYNGEE. This entry belongs to a study of blood T cell repertoires in COVID-19. Study details: The samples span acute and convalescent COVID-19 from the United States, Italy and Spain. From T cells, B-cell-depleted T cells, or PBMCs came the material, which was cDNA or gDNA.

Authors' data handling: Estimates of nucleated cell counts were drawn from the amplification of reference gene primers. Clones were sequenced by immunoSEQ multiplex PCR, and TCRdb holds only the in-frame ones, with some missing. V and J calls plus clone size are reproduced from that table; the DNA served to infer D and trimming. Among approximately 150,000 clones listed, roughly 87% were seen once. The material sequenced was peripheral blood. The chain carries TRBV9 and TRBJ1-1; D might be TRBD1 (6 bases). The TCR comes from a woman aged 45-65 years with acute or convalescent COVID-19. CDR3 in amino acids: CASSVKLTGSTEAFF. CDR3 DNA sequence: TGTGCCAGCAGCGTCAAATTAACAGGGAGCACTGAAGCTTTCTTT. Complete variable domain (other parts from reference TRBV9 and TRBJ1-1): DSGVTQTPKHLITATGQRVTLRCSPRSGDLSVYWYQQSLDQGLQFLIQYYNGEERAKGNILERFSAQQFPDLHSELNLSSLELGDSALYFCASSVKLTGSTEAFFGQGTRLTVV.